What follows are 24 T cell receptor beta chains derived from one specimen sequenced in a study of T cells after posttransplantation cyclophosphamide. Cyclophosphamide on days +3 and +4 followed busulfan-fludarabine conditioning and a marrow graft. Clones were sequenced by immunoSEQ multiplex PCR, and TCRdb holds only the in-frame ones, with some missing. Here the sample spans tens of thousands of clones, about 90% being singletons. This sample comprised PBMCs, obtained 60 to 65 days after allogeneic stem cell transplant with posttransplant cyclophosphamide. Receptor source: a male patient aged 60 to 75 who received an allogeneic stem cell transplant from a related donor and was CMV-positive. Some T cells may be the graft donor's.

This clone was seen a handful of times. The chain joins TRBV18 to TRBJ1-3; 9 bases map to TRBD1. This CDR3 is 15 amino acids long. CDR1 and CDR2 (germline): KGHSH, LQKENI. J gave up 2 bases and V 4 bases, and 3 bases lay outside the gene matches. This chain's CDR3 is CASSLTGGPGNTIYF. The CDR3 nucleotides are TGTGCCAGCTCACTAACAGGGGGCCCTGGAAACACCATATATTTT.

This clone was picked up one time. The genes are TRBV25-1 and TRBJ2-7; possible D gene TRBD1, 5 bases. The CDR3 covers 11 residues. In germline, CDR1 is MGHDK, CDR2 SYGVNS. V was trimmed by 6 bases and J by 2 bases, leaving 5 bases between them. The CDR3: CASRQAYEQYF. In DNA form, the CDR3 reads TGTGCCAGCAGACAGGCCTACGAGCAGTACTTC.

This chain joins TRBV23-1 and TRBJ1-4; no clear D gene. TRBV23-1 is an open reading frame whose function is uncertain. The CDR3 sequence is 13 residues long. The CDR3 is CVERRAPNEKLFF. In nucleotides, the CDR3 is TGCGTCGAGAGGAGGGCGCCCAATGAAAAACTGTTTTTT.

The CDR3 DNA sequence: TGTGCCAGCAGTGGCTCAGCGACAGGGATAGGAGGCTACACCTTC. Translated, it gives CASSGSATGIGGYTF. This chain connects TRBV6-5 to TRBJ1-2; TRBD1 matches 7 bases. The CDR3 runs to 15 residues. V lost 5 bases to trimming and J lost 8 bases; unmatched junction nucleotides: 14. Germline-derived CDR1 and CDR2 are MNHEY and SVGAGI.

CDR3 sequence: CASSEGSVSEAFF. The CDR3 nucleotides read TGCGCCAGCAGTGAGGGCAGTGTCTCTGAAGCTTTCTTT. This chain uses TRBV10-2 with TRBJ1-1; D is ambiguous. Trimming stripped 2 bases from V and 6 bases from J, with 10 bases between. The CDR3 contains 13 residues. Germline lookup yields CDR1 WSHSY and CDR2 SAAADI.

V is TRBV2 and J is TRBJ2-5, with 10 positions matching TRBD2. This CDR3 has 18 amino acids. CDR1 SNHLY and CDR2 FYNNEI come from the germline V gene. V lost 9 bases and J lost 4; bases outside the gene matches: 20. The CDR3 DNA follows: TGTGCCAGTCTCGTTACCAGCGGGGGGGCACGTGGGGTAGAGACCCAGTACTTC. Amino acids: CASLVTSGGARGVETQYF.

The CDR3, as DNA: TGCGCCAGCAGCTTGGGACTAGCGGGGGGGCCGGCCCTTCACACCGGGGAGCTGTTTTTT. Translating gives CASSLGLAGGPALHTGELFF. The chain employs TRBV5-1 and TRBJ2-2, with 14 bases identical to TRBD2. The CDR3 has 20 amino acids. V was pared by 0 bases and J by 3 bases, with 10 bases of the junction left unmatched. Germline assignment: CDR1 SGHRS and CDR2 YFSETQ.

The rearrangement joins TRBV6-1 to TRBJ2-3; tentative D call: TRBD1 (6 bases). This CDR3 has 14 amino acids. With 3 bases removed from V and 5 bases from J, the gap between germline ends came to 12 bases. In germline, CDR1 is MNHNS, CDR2 SASEGT. In nucleotides, the CDR3 is TGTGCCAGCAGTGACAGGGGTAGTGAAGATACGCAGTATTTT. Its translation: CASSDRGSEDTQYF.

This clone came up once. The V call is TRBV7-9, the J call TRBJ1-3, with 7 bases aligning to TRBD1. The J segment lost 3 bases and the V segment lost 4 bases, leaving 12 bases of the junction unmatched. Germline V gives CDR1 SEHNR, CDR2 FQNEAQ (reference sequence). The CDR3 is 17 residues long. Written as DNA, the CDR3 is TGTGCCAGCAGCTCCCCTAACTCCAGGGGGAATGGAAACACCATATATTTT. Translation: CASSSPNSRGNGNTIYF.

The chain carries TRBV6-1 and TRBJ2-1, with 9 bases aligning to TRBD1. V shed 6 bases, J shed 14 bases, and the junction held 8 bases outside the gene matches. This CDR3 comprises 12 residues. Germline V lookup: CDR1 MNHNS, CDR2 SASEGT. CDR3 nucleotides: TGTGCCAGCAGCTACCGGGACAGGGAGAAGTTCTTC. This codes for CASSYRDREKFF.

This clone was observed once. V and J are TRBV5-1 and TRBJ2-2, with D possibly being TRBD1 (6 bases). Trimming left V 4 bases short and J 0 bases short, with 13 bases between. The germline V gene has CDR1 SGHRS and CDR2 YFSETQ. CDR3 size: 16 residues. The DNA for the CDR3 is TGCGCCAGCAGCACCAGGGGAAATTCGAACACCGGGGAGCTGTTTTTT. Protein: CASSTRGNSNTGELFF.

V is TRBV11-2 and J is TRBJ2-3, with 8 bases matching TRBD2. Germline values: CDR1 SGHAT, CDR2 FQNNGV. The CDR3 has 13 amino acids. The V gene end was trimmed by 6 bases and the J gene end by 4 bases; junction bases not matched to a gene: 3. CDR3 coding DNA: TGTGCCAGCAGTTCGGGGGGGGCAGATACGCAGTATTTT. Its protein is CASSSGGADTQYF.

This sequence joins TRBV7-9 and TRBJ1-4; D ambiguous. V lost 1 base to trimming and J lost 0 bases, with 3 bases between them. The CDR3 consists of 14 residues. Germline V gene sequence: CDR1 SEHNR, CDR2 FQNEAQ (reference sequence). In nucleotides, the CDR3 is TGTGCCAGCAGCTTAGGAGCAACTAATGAAAAACTGTTTTTT. Amino acid sequence: CASSLGATNEKLFF. The full variable domain, in which reference TRBV7-9 and TRBJ1-4 provide the parts outside the CDR3, is DTGVSQNPRHKITKRGQNVTFRCDPISEHNRLYWYRQTLGQGPEFLTYFQNEAQLEKSRLLSDRFSAERPKGSFSTLEIQRTEQGDSAMYLCASSLGATNEKLFFGSGTQLSVL.

CDR3 bases: TGTGCCACGGAGGCCGGGTACCAAGAGACCCAGTACTTC. Encoded protein: CATEAGYQETQYF. The gene calls are TRBV11-2 and TRBJ2-5, with D maybe TRBD2 (5 bases). Per germline, CDR1 SGHAT and CDR2 FQNNGV. The V end lost 10 bases, the J end lost 0 bases, and 12 bases lay between the germline ends. CDR3 length equals 13 residues. The variable domain in full, completed from reference TRBV11-2 and TRBJ2-5, reads EAGVAQSPRYKIIEKRQSVAFWCNPISGHATLYWYQQILGQGPKLLIQFQNNGVVDDSQLPKDRFSAERLKGVDSTLKIQPAKLEDSAVYLCATEAGYQETQYFGPGTRLLVL.

The V call is TRBV5-1, the J call TRBJ2-3, with 9 bases lining up with TRBD1. V lost 4 bases, J lost 3 bases, and 9 bases stayed unmatched. Looked up from germline, CDR1 is SGHRS and CDR2 is YFSETQ. The CDR3 totals 16 residues. CDR3 sequence: CASSPRTDRGTDTQYF. CDR3 bases: TGCGCCAGCAGCCCACGAACTGACAGGGGGACAGATACGCAGTATTTT. The entire variable domain, with the rest obtained from reference TRBV5-1 and TRBJ2-3, is as follows: KAGVTQTPRYLIKTRGQQVTLSCSPISGHRSVSWYQQTPGQGLQFLFEYFSETQRNKGNFPGRFSGRQFSNSRSEMNVSTLELGDSALYLCASSPRTDRGTDTQYFGPGTRLTVL.

J is TRBJ2-5 and V is TRBV7-8, with TRBD1 matching over 8 bases. Germline V CDR1 and CDR2: SGHVS, FQNEAQ. The CDR3 sequence is 13 residues long. V trimming: 8 bases; J trimming: 5 bases; junction bases outside the gene matches: 7. In nucleotides, the CDR3 is TGTGCCAGCGGAGGACAGGGCGGGGAGACCCAGTACTTC. It translates to CASGGQGGETQYF.

The chain recombines TRBV6-6 with TRBJ1-2, with 8 nucleotides matching TRBD1. This CDR3 has 15 residues. Germline CDR1 and CDR2: MNHNY and SVGAGI (reference sequence). V trimming: 5 bases; J trimming: 3 bases; junction bases outside the gene matches: 8. The CDR3 nucleotides read TGTGCCAGCAGTCCGCATCGGACAGGGTACTATGGCTACACCTTC. Its protein product is CASSPHRTGYYGYTF.

This clone was seen once. The chain is built from TRBV6-1 and TRBJ1-5, with 9 bases aligning to TRBD1. Trimming took 6 bases from V and 3 from J; bases not matched to a gene: 3. The CDR3 has 14 residues. Germline CDR1 and CDR2: MNHNS and SASEGT. The CDR3 spells CASRGTGINQPQHF. The DNA of the CDR3 is TGTGCCAGCAGGGGGACAGGGATCAATCAGCCCCAGCATTTT.

This chain links TRBV25-1 with TRBJ2-1; 9 bases align to TRBD2. J gave up 7 bases and V 6 bases, and 10 bases lay outside the gene matches. There are 15 residues in the CDR3. Germline lookup yields CDR1 MGHDK and CDR2 SYGVNS. The CDR3 reads CASSQAGGGWNEQFF. For the CDR3, the DNA is TGTGCCAGCAGCCAAGCGGGGGGTGGTTGGAATGAGCAGTTCTTC.

The rearrangement joins TRBV7-8 to TRBJ1-2, with D perhaps TRBD1 (5 bases). V was cut by 5 bases and J by 8 bases, with 15 bases left in between. The CDR3 is 13 residues long. Germline lookup yields CDR1 SGHVS and CDR2 FQNEAQ. Here the CDR3 DNA reads TGTGCCAGCAGCCTAACACGGACACAAGGCTACACCTTC. Protein sequence: CASSLTRTQGYTF.

Points on this clone: Other DNA variants within this sample encode the same CDR3. The rearrangement links TRBV6-5 to TRBJ2-1; D gene unclear. V was trimmed by 8 bases and J by 6 bases, leaving 11 bases between them. Germline CDR1 and CDR2: MNHEY and SVGAGI. This CDR3 is 12 amino acids long. The CDR3 loop reads CASGQASNEQFF. CDR3 in DNA: TGTGCCAGCGGTCAAGCGTCCAATGAGCAGTTCTTC.

Concerning this clone itself: This sample also contains other DNA sequences that code for the same CDR3. The rearrangement joins TRBV6-1 to TRBJ1-5; 9 nucleotides agree with TRBD1. The CDR3 consists of 15 residues. Trimming took 0 bases from V and 4 from J; bases not matched to a gene: 1. The germline V gene encodes CDR1 MNHNS and CDR2 SASEGT. The CDR3 region has the DNA TGTGCCAGCAGTGAAGCGGGACAGGGTAATCAGCCCCAGCATTTT. Its translation: CASSEAGQGNQPQHF.

The gene calls are TRBV10-3 and TRBJ2-3; TRBD1 agrees at 10 bases. With 5 bases clipped from V and 0 bases from J, the junction kept 5 bases outside the gene matches. Germline V gene sequence: CDR1 ENHRY, CDR2 SYGVKD. This CDR3 region has 16 residues. The CDR3 is CAISPGQGTSTDTQYF. For the CDR3, the DNA is TGTGCCATCAGTCCGGGACAGGGGACTAGCACAGATACGCAGTATTTT.

This chain connects TRBV5-5 to TRBJ2-3; D may be TRBD2 (5 bases). The ends were cut back, 7 bases at V and 6 bases at J, with 15 bases in the middle. Germline V gives CDR1 SGHKS, CDR2 YYEKEE (reference sequence). This CDR3 is 13 amino acids long. CDR3 in amino acids: CASERGFRDTQYF. CDR3 nucleotide sequence: TGTGCCAGCGAACGGGGATTCCGGGATACGCAGTATTTT.